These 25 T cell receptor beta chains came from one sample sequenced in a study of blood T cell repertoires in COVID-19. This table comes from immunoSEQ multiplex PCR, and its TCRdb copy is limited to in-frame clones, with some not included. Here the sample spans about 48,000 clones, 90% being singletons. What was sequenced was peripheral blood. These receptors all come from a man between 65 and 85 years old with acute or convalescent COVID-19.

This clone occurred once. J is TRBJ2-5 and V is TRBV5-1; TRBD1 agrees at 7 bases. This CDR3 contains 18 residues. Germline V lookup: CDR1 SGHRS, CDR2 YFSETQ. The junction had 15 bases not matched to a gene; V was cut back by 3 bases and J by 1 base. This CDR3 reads CASSWDNRGPLSQETQYF. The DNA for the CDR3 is TGCGCCAGCAGCTGGGATAACAGGGGCCCCCTTTCCCAAGAGACCCAGTACTTC.

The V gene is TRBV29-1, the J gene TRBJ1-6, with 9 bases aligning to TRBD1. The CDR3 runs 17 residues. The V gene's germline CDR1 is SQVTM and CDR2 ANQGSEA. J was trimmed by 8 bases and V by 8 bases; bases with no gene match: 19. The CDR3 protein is CSPSTPRGDRGDSPLHF. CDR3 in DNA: TGCAGCCCCTCAACTCCGAGAGGCGACAGGGGGGATTCACCCCTCCACTTT.

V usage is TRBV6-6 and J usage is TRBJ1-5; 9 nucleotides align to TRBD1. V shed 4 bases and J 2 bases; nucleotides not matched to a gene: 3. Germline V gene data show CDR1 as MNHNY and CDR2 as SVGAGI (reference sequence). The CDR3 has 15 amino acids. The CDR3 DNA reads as TGTGCCAGCAGTTTACAGGGGGCCGGCAATCAGCCCCAGCATTTT. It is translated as CASSLQGAGNQPQHF.

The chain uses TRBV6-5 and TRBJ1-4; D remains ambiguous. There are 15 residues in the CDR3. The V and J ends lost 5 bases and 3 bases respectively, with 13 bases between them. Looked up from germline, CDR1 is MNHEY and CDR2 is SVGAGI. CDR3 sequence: CASSPDPGSNEKLFF. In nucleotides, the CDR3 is TGTGCCAGCAGTCCCGACCCGGGGTCTAATGAAAAACTGTTTTTT.

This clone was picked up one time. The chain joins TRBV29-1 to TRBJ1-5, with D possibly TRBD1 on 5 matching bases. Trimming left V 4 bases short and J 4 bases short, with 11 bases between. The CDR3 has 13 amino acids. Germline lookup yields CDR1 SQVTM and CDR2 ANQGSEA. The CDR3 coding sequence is TGCAGCGTTGTGCTTGGGGGGAATCAGCCCCAGCATTTT. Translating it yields CSVVLGGNQPQHF.

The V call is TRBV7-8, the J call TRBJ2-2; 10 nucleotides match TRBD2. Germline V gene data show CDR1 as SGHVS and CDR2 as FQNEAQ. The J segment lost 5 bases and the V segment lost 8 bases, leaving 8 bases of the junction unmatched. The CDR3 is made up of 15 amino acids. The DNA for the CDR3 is TGTGCCAGCGGCTCGGAGCGGGGGGGGACCGGGGAGCTGTTTTTT. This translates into CASGSERGGTGELFF.

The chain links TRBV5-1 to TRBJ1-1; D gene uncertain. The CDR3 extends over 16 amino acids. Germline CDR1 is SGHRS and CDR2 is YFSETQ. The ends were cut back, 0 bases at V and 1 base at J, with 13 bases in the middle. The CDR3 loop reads CASSLVTGTRNTEAFF. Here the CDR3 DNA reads TGCGCCAGCAGCTTGGTCACGGGTACAAGGAACACTGAAGCTTTCTTT.

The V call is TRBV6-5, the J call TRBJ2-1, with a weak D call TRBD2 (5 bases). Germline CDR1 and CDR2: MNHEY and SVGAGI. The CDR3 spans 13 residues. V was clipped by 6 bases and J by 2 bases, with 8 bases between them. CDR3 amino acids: CASRSGAYNEQFF. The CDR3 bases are TGTGCCAGCAGGAGCGGAGCCTACAATGAGCAGTTCTTC.

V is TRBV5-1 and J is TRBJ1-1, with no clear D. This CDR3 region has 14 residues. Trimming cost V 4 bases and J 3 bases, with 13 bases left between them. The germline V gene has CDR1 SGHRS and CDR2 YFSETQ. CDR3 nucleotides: TGCGCCAGCAGCCCTTCGACGGCGGACACTGAAGCTTTCTTT. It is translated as CASSPSTADTEAFF.

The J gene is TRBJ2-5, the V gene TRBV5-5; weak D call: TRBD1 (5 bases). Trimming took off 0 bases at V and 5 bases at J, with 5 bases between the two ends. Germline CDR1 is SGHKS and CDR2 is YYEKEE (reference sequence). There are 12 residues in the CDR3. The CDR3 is CASSLEGETQYF. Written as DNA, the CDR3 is TGTGCCAGCAGCTTGGAGGGGGAGACCCAGTACTTC.

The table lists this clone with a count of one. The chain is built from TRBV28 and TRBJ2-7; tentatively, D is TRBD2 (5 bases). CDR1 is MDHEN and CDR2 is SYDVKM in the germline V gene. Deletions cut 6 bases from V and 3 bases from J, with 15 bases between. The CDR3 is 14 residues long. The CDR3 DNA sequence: TGTGCCAGCAGCCCGTCCCTAGCAGTCTACGAGCAGTACTTC. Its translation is CASSPSLAVYEQYF.

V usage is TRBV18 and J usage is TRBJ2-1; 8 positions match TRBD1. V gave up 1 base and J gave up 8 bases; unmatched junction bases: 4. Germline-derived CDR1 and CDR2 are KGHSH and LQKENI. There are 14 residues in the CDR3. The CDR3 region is CASSPLDRAHEQFF. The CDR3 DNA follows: TGTGCCAGCTCACCACTGGACAGGGCACATGAGCAGTTCTTC. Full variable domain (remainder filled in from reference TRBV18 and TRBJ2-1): NAGVMQNPRHLVRRRGQEARLRCSPMKGHSHVYWYRQLPEEGLKFMVYLQKENIIDESGMPKERFSAEFPKEGPSILRIQQVVRGDSAAYFCASSPLDRAHEQFFGPGTRLTVL.

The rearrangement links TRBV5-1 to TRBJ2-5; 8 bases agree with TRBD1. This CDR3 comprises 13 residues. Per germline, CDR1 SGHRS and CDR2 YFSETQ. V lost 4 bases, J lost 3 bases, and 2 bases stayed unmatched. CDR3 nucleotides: TGCGCCAGCAGCAAGACAGGGGAAGAGACCCAGTACTTC. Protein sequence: CASSKTGEETQYF.

The CDR3 bases are TGTGCCAGCAGCCAAGCCTGGGGGGAGTCTGGAAACACCATATATTTT. It specifies CASSQAWGESGNTIYF. This chain joins TRBV4-2 and TRBJ1-3; D is possibly TRBD1 (5 bases). The CDR3 runs to 16 residues. Per the germline V gene, CDR1 is LGHNA and CDR2 is YNFKEQ. The V gene lost 1 base and the J gene lost 1 base, with 11 bases spanning the gap.

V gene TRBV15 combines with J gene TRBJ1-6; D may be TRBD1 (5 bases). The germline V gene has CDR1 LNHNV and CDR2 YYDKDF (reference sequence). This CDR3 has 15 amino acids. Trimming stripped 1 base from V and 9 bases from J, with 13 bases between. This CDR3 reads CATSRVSGISSPLHF. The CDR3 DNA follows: TGTGCCACCAGCAGAGTCTCAGGGATCAGTTCACCCCTCCACTTT.

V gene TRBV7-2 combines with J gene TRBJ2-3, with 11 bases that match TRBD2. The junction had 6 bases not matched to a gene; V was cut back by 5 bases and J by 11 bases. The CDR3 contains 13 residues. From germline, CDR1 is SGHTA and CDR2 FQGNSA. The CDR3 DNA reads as TGTGCCAGCAGCCCCCCCACTAGCGGGGGGCAGTATTTT. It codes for CASSPPTSGGQYF. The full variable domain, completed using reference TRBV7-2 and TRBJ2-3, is GAGVSQSPSNKVTEKGKDVELRCDPISGHTALYWYRQSLGQGLEFLIYFQGNSAPDKSGLPSDRFSAERTGGSVSTLTIQRTQQEDSAVYLCASSPPTSGGQYFGPGTRLTVL.

The CDR3 here is CASSDPPGGTNEKLFF. The CDR3 region has the DNA TGTGCCAGCAGTGACCCTCCGGGCGGGACTAATGAAAAACTGTTTTTT. The chain combines TRBV25-1 with TRBJ1-4; D not certain. Germline V gene data show CDR1 as MGHDK and CDR2 as SYGVNS. There are 16 residues in the CDR3. The V end lost 3 bases, the J end lost 2 bases, and 13 bases lay between the germline ends.

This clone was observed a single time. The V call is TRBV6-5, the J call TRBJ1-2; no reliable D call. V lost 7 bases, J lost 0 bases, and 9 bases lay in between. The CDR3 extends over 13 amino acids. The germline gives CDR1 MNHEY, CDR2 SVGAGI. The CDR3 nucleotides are TGTGCCAGCAAAAGCGGGGCTAACTATGGCTACACCTTC. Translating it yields CASKSGANYGYTF.

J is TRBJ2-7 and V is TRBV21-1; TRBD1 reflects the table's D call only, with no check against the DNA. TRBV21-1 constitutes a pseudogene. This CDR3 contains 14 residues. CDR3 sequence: CASSTRDTFYEQYF. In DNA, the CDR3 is TGTGCCAGCAGCACCCGGGACACCTTCTACGAGCAGTACTTC.

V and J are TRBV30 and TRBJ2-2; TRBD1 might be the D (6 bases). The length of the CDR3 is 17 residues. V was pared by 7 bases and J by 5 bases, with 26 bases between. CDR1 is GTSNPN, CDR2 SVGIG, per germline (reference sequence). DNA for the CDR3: TGTGCCTTCCCCCGCCGGGACAAAAGTCCCCGAACCGGGGAGCTGTTTTTT. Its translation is CAFPRRDKSPRTGELFF.

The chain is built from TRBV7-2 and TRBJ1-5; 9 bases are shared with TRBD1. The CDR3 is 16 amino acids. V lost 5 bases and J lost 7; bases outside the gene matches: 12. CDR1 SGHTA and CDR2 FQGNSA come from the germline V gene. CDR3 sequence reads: CASSGYGTGTGQPQHF. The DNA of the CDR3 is TGTGCCAGCAGCGGATACGGGACAGGGACCGGGCAGCCCCAGCATTTT.

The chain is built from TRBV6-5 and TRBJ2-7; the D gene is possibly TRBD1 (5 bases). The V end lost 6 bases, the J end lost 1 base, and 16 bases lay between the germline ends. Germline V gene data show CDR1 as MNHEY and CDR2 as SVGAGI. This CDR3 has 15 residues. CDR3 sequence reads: CASRGLDDLSYEQYF. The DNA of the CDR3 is TGTGCCAGCAGGGGGCTAGACGACCTATCCTACGAGCAGTACTTC.

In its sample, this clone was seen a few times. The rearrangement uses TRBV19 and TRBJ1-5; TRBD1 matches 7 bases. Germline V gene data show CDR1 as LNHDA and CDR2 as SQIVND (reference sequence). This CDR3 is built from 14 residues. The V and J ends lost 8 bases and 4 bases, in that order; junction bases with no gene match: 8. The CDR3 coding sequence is TGTGCCAGTGGACCGCAACAGGGGAATCAGCCCCAGCATTTT. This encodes CASGPQQGNQPQHF.

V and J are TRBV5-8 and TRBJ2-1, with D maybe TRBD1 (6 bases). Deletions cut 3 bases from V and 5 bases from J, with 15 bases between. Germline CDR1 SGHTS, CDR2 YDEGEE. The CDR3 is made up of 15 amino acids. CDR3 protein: CASSSSGTTNNEQFF. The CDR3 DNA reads TGTGCCAGCAGCTCTTCCGGGACAACCAACAATGAGCAGTTCTTC.

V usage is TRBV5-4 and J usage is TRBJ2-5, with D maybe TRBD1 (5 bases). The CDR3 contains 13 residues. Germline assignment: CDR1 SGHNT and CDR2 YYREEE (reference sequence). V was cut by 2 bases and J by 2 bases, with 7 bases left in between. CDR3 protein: CASSFPGQETQYF. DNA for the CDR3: TGTGCCAGCAGCTTTCCAGGGCAAGAGACCCAGTACTTC.